These T cell receptor beta chains were read from a single sample in a study of shared clonotypes between healthy human individuals. Assay used: immunoSEQ multiplex PCR; TCRdb lists only in-frame clones, some missing. The sample includes approximately 400,000 clones, 96% of them seen just once. Sequencing was performed on memory CD8+ T cells sorted from blood. The receptor set was obtained from a man aged 25-45 years in good health. The CDR3 runs from the conserved cysteine through the conserved F or W.

TRBJ1-5	TRBV27	CASSLSGNQPQHF
TRBJ2-7	TRBV11-2	CASSSDRDVNSYEQYF
TRBJ1-1	TRBV21-1	CASTWGRATEAFF
TRBJ2-3	TRBV7-2	CASSLRSGRATDTQYF
TRBJ2-7	TRBV5-4	CASSLDGYSYEQYF
TRBJ2-7	TRBV5-1	CASSLVGTSGIEQYF
TRBJ2-2	TRBV6-5	CASSFRPNTGELFF
TRBJ2-5	TRBV7-9	CASSLGGTGGAGETQYF
TRBJ2-7	TRBV4-2	CASSHELQGSLYEQYF
TRBJ2-1	TRBV11-2	CASSLGQPIASYNEQFF
TRBJ1-3	TRBV5-1	CASSLTPRGDGNTIYF
TRBJ2-3	TRBV11-2	CASSRRLAGVGTDTQYF
TRBJ2-1	TRBV30	CAWSVWGRVSYNEQFF
TRBJ2-7	TRBV30	CAWSPGTGNEQYF
TRBJ2-3	TRBV7-9	CASSRGPSTDTQYF
TRBJ2-1	TRBV6-6	CASSFAPSSYNEQFF
TRBJ2-1	TRBV6-9	CASSYLLPSYNEQFF
TRBJ1-5	TRBV27	CASSPMVEGRQPQHF
TRBJ2-1	TRBV28	CASSFRGRGTGLNEQFF
TRBJ2-7	TRBV28	CASSLWNRLERGAYEQYF
TRBJ1-1	TRBV10-3	CAISEWGQGNTEAFF
TRBJ1-1	TRBV29-1	CSVESVRNTEAFF
TRBJ2-6	TRBV11-2	CASSLDPWGAISGANVLTF
TRBJ2-7	TRBV6-6	CASGTSVFEQYF
TRBJ2-1	TRBV28	CASSPPPGRGPHNEQFF
TRBJ2-7	TRBV2	CASKLLPGQGKSSYEQYF
TRBJ2-7	TRBV27	CASGLVGGSYEQYF
TRBJ2-5	TRBV2	CASSETGTYGETQYF
TRBJ2-7	TRBV5-6	CASSGDRGRYEQYF
TRBJ2-3	TRBV28	CASRPASGRWDTQYF
TRBJ1-2	TRBV2	CASSEEPYGYTF
TRBJ1-2	TRBV29-1	CSVEAANYGYTF
TRBJ2-3	TRBV27	CASSAPDRASTDTQYF
TRBJ2-6	TRBV5-1	CASRVGTGANVLTF
TRBJ2-4	TRBV4-2	CASSQNLNLAGVTKNIQYF
TRBJ2-3	TRBV5-1	CASSLGQSTDTQYF
TRBJ1-2	TRBV15	CATGHRDYGYTF
TRBJ2-1	TRBV16	CASSQEKAGGYNEQFF
TRBJ2-2	TRBV27	CASSDNGAPNTGELFF
TRBJ2-1	TRBV25-1	CASSEWTSGRAAYNEQFF
TRBJ2-7	TRBV9	CASSVGTNSYEQYF
TRBJ2-7	TRBV30	CAADRKYEQYF
TRBJ2-5	TRBV5-6	CASTPREAGVSGTQYF
TRBJ1-5	TRBV27	CASSLSQVGGNQPQHF